This T cell receptor (beta chain) was identified during a study of neurological immune-mediated disorders (dated by TCRdb to 2018 to 2020). At the level of the whole study: Among the roughly 34 multiple sclerosis patients, relapsing-remitting MS was present in around 31 and secondary progressive MS was present in 3. The 90 to 120 TCR-beta libraries covered PBMC samples along with longitudinal samples, technical triplicates, and paired sorted CD4+ and CD8+ T-cell subsets. The cohort comprised about 71 subjects: approximately 15 HAM/TSP patients, approximately 34 multiple sclerosis patients and around 20 healthy controls. Peripheral blood TCR-beta repertoires from HTLV-I-associated myelopathy (HAM/TSP) patients, multiple sclerosis patients and healthy controls were compared by UMI-based sequencing.

cDNA synthesis used template-switch 5'RACE with a primer carrying a 10-nucleotide random unique molecular identifier tagging each TCR transcript. Every sequencing run covered 15-18 subjects and yielded more than 170 million TCR-beta sequences. The RNeasy kit was used for extraction of total RNA. The KAPA Real-time Library Amplification kit was used to amplify TCR-beta VDJ regions with primers for the TCR constant region and the 5'RACE anchor. Sample indexes and Illumina adaptors were added in a first PCR, after which library yield was increased in a second PCR. After purification with Ampure beads, the TCR product of roughly 650 bp was size-selected on a 2% E-gel SizeSelection system. Library quality was checked on a Bioanalyzer, concentration was measured with Qubit, and libraries were quantified with the Kapa Library Quantification kit before pooling. An Illumina HiSeq 2500 sequenced the libraries paired-end 2 x 150 bp. To increase sequence diversity, about 23-32% phiX was spiked into each library pool. Turning to the authors' computational methods: The quality-filtered reads were processed with the UMI-based MiGEC pipeline, whose error correction step removed more than 80% of the raw TCR sequences. IMGT germline references were used for aligning VDJ genes, and each clonotype was defined as a unique CDR3 amino acid sequence together with its V-J genes. VDJtools evaluated clonal expansion, Shannon diversity and CDR3 relatedness (CalcPairwiseDistances, ClusterSamples); CLCbio workbench built phylogenetic trees. Using coefficient-of-variation modelling across technical triplicates, the study counted a clone as expanded if it had at least 8 unique UMIs. TCRdb cleaned the public reads at Q25 with fastp, built clones with MiXCR and kept in-frame beta chains. Each entry is one CDR3 protein sequence, shown with its most common DNA and genes. The V and J calls were determined by TCRdb, not by the authors. The sample data list some 60,000 distinct CDR3 sequences, and around 3.6% of these were observed just once. The leading ten clones occupy 3.1% of the sample.

As encoded in the germline V gene (reference sequence), CDR1 is SEHNR while CDR2 is FQNEAQ. Inclusive of the bounding cysteine and phenylalanine, the CDR3 is 12 residues long. Of all the DNA, just the CDR3 is kept, 36 bases in frame from base 1. Libraries from unsorted PBMCs were made from 2 million PBMCs kept in RNAlater at -80 degrees C until RNA extraction. The multiple sclerosis patients were enrolled in a US clinical protocol that evaluated disease progression with magnetic resonance imaging. PBMCs were separated from peripheral blood using Ficoll-Hypaque density gradient centrifugation and then cryopreserved in liquid nitrogen. With regard to this clonotype: Its antigen target is currently unknown. At one boundary the junction diverges from the germline segment, which might be a read error.

Study-wide conclusions, independent of this receptor: Repertoires from 18 of 34 MS patients were grouped by phylogenetic analysis into a cluster of related CDR3 sequences, suggesting a possible repertoire-level signature. No identical CDR3 amino acid sequences were shared among expanded clones across subjects, suggesting private TCR-beta repertoires in all groups. The MS cluster showed no association with clinical or MRI features, and the authors stated that larger cohorts are needed. TCR clonal expansion was highest in HAM/TSP patients and lowest in MS patients, with MS patients falling below even healthy controls.

Source material: PBMCs. This receptor was taken from a woman aged 25 to 39 with multiple sclerosis. The chain links TRBV7-9 with TRBJ1-6, with no D gene named confidently. The CDR3 reads CASRAAGSPLNF. DNA sequence: TGTGCCAGCAGGGCGGCGGGCTCACCCCTCAACTTT.